The 6 T cell receptor beta chains below come from one sample, sequenced in a study of early T cells in non-severe SARS-CoV-2 infection (dated by TCRdb to about 2021). Library preparation used 5' RACE. The sequencer was a NextSeq 500. The public sequencing data were trimmed at Q25 with fastp and processed into clonotypes with MiXCR by TCRdb, which kept only in-frame beta chains. Duplicate CDR3 protein sequences are folded into a single record with the most common DNA and genes. Present in this sample are over 95,000 distinct CDR3 sequences, 16% of which were seen just once. The top ten clones comprise around 1.3% of the sample. Material: whole blood. Source of these receptors: an adult who was a healthcare worker with PCR-confirmed SARS-CoV-2 infection or an uninfected control (not recorded which).

This clonotype was picked up many times. This chain uses TRBV20-1 with TRBJ2-1; 12 nucleotides align to TRBD2. J gave up 1 base and V 5 bases, and 6 bases lay outside the gene matches. Germline V gene lookup returns CDR1 DFQATT and CDR2 SNEGSKA (reference sequence). This CDR3 is 16 amino acids long. The CDR3 region has the DNA TGCAGTGCTCCCGGGACTAGCGGGCGATCCTACAATGAGCAGTTCTTC. It specifies CSAPGTSGRSYNEQFF.

This clonotype appeared a few times. The rearrangement uses TRBV7-2 and TRBJ2-4; perhaps TRBD1 as D (5 bases). CDR1 SGHTA and CDR2 FQGNSA come from the germline V gene. V shed 4 bases and J shed 0 bases, with 7 bases lying between them. The CDR3 totals 14 residues. The CDR3 spells CASSSQGAKNIQYF. The CDR3 DNA follows: TGTGCCAGCAGCTCGCAGGGAGCCAAAAACATTCAGTACTTC.

This clonotype has a handful of counts. This rearrangement joins TRBV29-1 to TRBJ2-7, with TRBD2 matching 9 bases. CDR3 size: 15 residues. J gave up 7 bases and V 8 bases, and 18 bases lay outside the gene matches. The germline V gene encodes CDR1 SQVTM and CDR2 ANQGSEA. CDR3 sequence reads: CSICSPGGRAQEQYF. The CDR3 nucleotides read TGCAGCATTTGTTCCCCCGGCGGGAGGGCCCAGGAGCAGTACTTC.

This clonotype showed up just a few times. This sequence joins TRBV24-1 and TRBJ2-2, with 8 nucleotides matching TRBD1. Trimming at V came to 7 bases and at J to 1 base, leaving 10 bases not matched to a gene. Germline V lookup: CDR1 KGHDR, CDR2 SFDVKD. The CDR3 length is 17 residues. In DNA, the CDR3 is TGTGCCACCAGGGACCGGAGCGACAGGGGGAACACCGGGGAGCTGTTTTTT. Residues: CATRDRSDRGNTGELFF.

This clonotype was counted many times. This chain joins TRBV30 and TRBJ2-1; D may be TRBD2 (5 bases). The germline V and J ends were trimmed by 4 bases and 1 base, with 14 bases remaining between them. The CDR3 extends over 15 amino acids. Per the germline V gene, CDR1 is GTSNPN and CDR2 is SVGIG (reference sequence). CDR3 nucleotides: TGTGCCTGGAACTCCCATTGGGAGTCCTACAATGAGCAGTTCTTC. Protein: CAWNSHWESYNEQFF.

The J gene is TRBJ1-1, the V gene TRBV20-1; tentatively, D is TRBD1 (5 bases). Per the germline V gene, CDR1 is DFQATT and CDR2 is SNEGSKA (reference sequence). V was cut by 2 bases and J by 6 bases, with 10 bases left in between. This CDR3 has 12 amino acids. CDR3 amino acids: CSARMGQAEAFF. The CDR3 DNA is TGCAGTGCTAGAATGGGGCAGGCTGAAGCTTTCTTT.